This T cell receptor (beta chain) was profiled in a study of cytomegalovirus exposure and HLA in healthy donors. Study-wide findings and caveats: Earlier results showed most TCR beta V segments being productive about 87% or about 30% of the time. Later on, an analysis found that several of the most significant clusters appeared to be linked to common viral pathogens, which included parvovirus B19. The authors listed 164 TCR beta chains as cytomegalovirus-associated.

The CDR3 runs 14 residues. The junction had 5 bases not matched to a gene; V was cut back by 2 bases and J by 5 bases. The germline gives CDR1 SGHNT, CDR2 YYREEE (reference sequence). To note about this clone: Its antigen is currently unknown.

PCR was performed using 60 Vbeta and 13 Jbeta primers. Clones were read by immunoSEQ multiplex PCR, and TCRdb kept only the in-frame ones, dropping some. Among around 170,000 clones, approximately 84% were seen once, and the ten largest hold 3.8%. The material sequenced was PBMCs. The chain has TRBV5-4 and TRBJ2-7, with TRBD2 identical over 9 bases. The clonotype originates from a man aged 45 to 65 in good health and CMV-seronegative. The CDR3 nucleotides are TGTGCCAGCAGCTTACAGCGGGGGGTGAACGAGCAGTACTTC. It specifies CASSLQRGVNEQYF.